This T cell receptor beta chain comes out of a study of Tregs in tolerant kidney transplant recipients. Study findings and constraints: Validation in larger populations is needed because few patients were studied. The most relevant donor-specific Treg TCRbeta repertoire apparently came from expansion with activated donor B cells.

This table comes from immunoSEQ multiplex PCR, and its TCRdb copy is limited to in-frame clones, with some not included. Here the sample spans 240,000 or so clones, approximately 83% being singletons. Unstimulated Tregs (CD4+CD25+CD127-) and CD4+CD25- non-Tregs were sorted from PBMCs. Remarks on this clone: No antigen is known for it.

The CDR3 consists of 14 residues. V shed 2 bases and J shed 3 bases, with 10 bases lying between them. Germline CDR1 and CDR2: SGHVS and FQNEAQ. The TCR originated in a human donor in good health. The material sequenced was CD4+ T cells from blood. The V and J genes are TRBV7-8 and TRBJ1-2; possibly TRBD1 for D (5 bases). CDR3 sequence (DNA): TGTGCCAGCAGCTTATCTGGGGGGTACTATGGCTACACCTTC. This gives the protein CASSLSGGYYGYTF.